This T cell receptor beta chain was captured in a study of CD4 T cells in relation to SARS-CoV-2 and coronaviruses. Study-level background: Of the patients, about 8 were male, a few female, two Hispanic. The restricting HLA molecule for shared crossreactive spike epitopes was mapped.

Libraries were prepared by immunoSEQ multiplex PCR; TCRdb keeps only in-frame clonotypes and omits some of them. The sample includes about 37,000 clones, 70% to 90% of them seen just once. Study results and limitations: Compared with monoreactive clones, crossreactive clones showed significantly weaker SARS-CoV-2 expansion.

Germline CDR1 reads SGHDT; CDR2 reads YYEEEE. Trimming took 1 base from V and 5 from J, leaving 9 bases between them. The CDR3 loop spans 13 amino acids. To note about this clone: Its matching antigen is unknown.

Naive and memory CD4+ T cells were separated from cryopreserved PBMCs. J is TRBJ2-5 and V is TRBV5-6, with a weak D call TRBD1 (5 bases). The clonotype originates from an adult with COVID-19. The sample taken for sequencing was memory CD4+ T cells from PBMCs. The CDR3 DNA sequence: TGTGCCAGCAGCTTGCTACAGGTGGAGACCCAGTACTTC. It translates to CASSLLQVETQYF.